The rows below give T cell receptor beta chains drawn from one sample of a study of liver allograft versus peripheral blood T cells. MiXCR was run by TCRdb on the reads, yielding one entry per CDR3 protein. The sample shows thousands of distinct CDR3 sequences, roughly 20% of them seen only once. The receptors derive from a human patient who had a liver transplant. The graft donor may have given rise to some T cells. The CDR3 runs from the conserved cysteine through the conserved F or W. Fields, in order: CDR3 DNA, CDR3 protein, V gene, D gene, clone size, J gene. A D gene is named only where the DNA matches it firmly. Clone size appears in some rows only: once, few, many, or a class for an expanded clone.

TGTGCCAGCAGCTTAGTAGCGGGGGGGCAAGAGACCCAGTACTTC	CASSLVAGGQETQYF	TRBV7-2	TRBD2	medium-sized	TRBJ2-5
TGCAGTGCTAGAGATTGGAGGGCGACCGGGGAGCTGTTTTTT	CSARDWRATGELFF	TRBV20-1	NA	few	TRBJ2-2
TGTGCCTGGAGTGTACACTCCGTCAGGGTCCGAGGTCAGCCCCAGCATTTT	CAWSVHSVRVRGQPQHF	TRBV30	NA	many	TRBJ1-5
TGTGCCTGGGTTCGACAGGGGGCTAACTATGGCTACACCTTC	CAWVRQGANYGYTF	TRBV30	TRBD1	medium-sized	TRBJ1-2
TGTGCCAGCAGTTTAGGTGCCGGGTTCACTGAAGCTTTCTTT	CASSLGAGFTEAFF	TRBV12-3/TRBV12-4	NA	few	TRBJ1-1
TGTGCCAGCAGACAACACCTCTCGACAGGGAACGAGCAGTACTTC	CASRQHLSTGNEQYF	TRBV2	TRBD1	NA	TRBJ2-7
TGTGCCAGCAGCGTATTCCAAGACTCCTACGAGCAGTACTTC	CASSVFQDSYEQYF	TRBV9	NA	NA	TRBJ2-7
TGTGCCAGCTCACAAGACAGGGTGGCAGATACGCAGTATTTT	CASSQDRVADTQYF	TRBV18	TRBD1	medium-sized	TRBJ2-3
TGTGCCATCAGTCTCCAGGTGAACACTGAAGCTTTCTTT	CAISLQVNTEAFF	TRBV10-3	NA	medium-sized	TRBJ1-1
TGTGCCAGCAGCTCCGGGGCAGGTGGCACTGAAGCTTTCTTT	CASSSGAGGTEAFF	TRBV5-4	NA	many	TRBJ1-1
TGTGCCTGGAGTGTACGAGGACAGGGGATCCACTTT	CAWSVRGQGIHF	TRBV30	TRBD1	many	TRBJ1-6
TGTGCCAGCAGTTCCTACCAGGGGGGCGTGAACACTGAAGCTTTCTTT	CASSSYQGGVNTEAFF	TRBV27	TRBD1	medium-sized	TRBJ1-1
TGTGCCAGCAGCCCCTTGCAGGGGGGAAACTATGGCTACACCTTC	CASSPLQGGNYGYTF	TRBV14	TRBD1	NA	TRBJ1-2
TGTGCCAGCAGGGCCACGGATACGCAGTATTTT	CASRATDTQYF	TRBV12-3/TRBV12-4	NA	few	TRBJ2-3
TGTGCAAGCCGGGACACCAACTCCTACAATGAGCAGTTCTTC	CASRDTNSYNEQFF	TRBV12-3/TRBV12-4	NA	many	TRBJ2-1
TGTGCCAGCTCACCACTTTCGGACTCTGGAAACACCATATATTTT	CASSPLSDSGNTIYF	TRBV18	NA	medium-sized	TRBJ1-3
TGTGCCAGCAATGATCCCTTGGGCTTGAAAGACGCGGATACGCAGTATTTT	CASNDPLGLKDADTQYF	TRBV11-2	NA	NA	TRBJ2-3
TGTGCCAGCAGTCCCGGGTTGGACGCGTTCTACACCTTC	CASSPGLDAFYTF	TRBV7-9	NA	few	TRBJ1-2
TGTGCCCCCTCTGTGGGGGGTAGGAATCAGCCCCAGCATTTT	CAPSVGGRNQPQHF	TRBV12-3/TRBV12-4	NA	NA	TRBJ1-5
TGCAGCGGCAGACTAGCGGAAGAGACCCAGTACTTC	CSGRLAEETQYF	TRBV29-1	TRBD2	medium-sized	TRBJ2-5
TGTGCCAGCAGTCAAAGACAGGAATACCCAGCCCTCCACTTT	CASSQRQEYPALHF	TRBV27	NA	few	TRBJ1-6
TGTGCCAGCAGTTCAATCACCGGGACATCCTACAATGAGCAGTTCTTC	CASSSITGTSYNEQFF	TRBV27	NA	medium-sized	TRBJ2-1
TGTGCCAGCAGCCCTGGGACTAGCGGGGGAAAAGAGACCCAGTACTTC	CASSPGTSGGKETQYF	TRBV6-2/TRBV6-3	TRBD2	medium-sized	TRBJ2-5
TGCAGTGCTCCCCCCCCGGGACTAAACACTGAAGCTTTCTTT	CSAPPPGLNTEAFF	TRBV20-1	NA	NA	TRBJ1-1
TGTGCCAGCAGTGGGACAGGGGGCCGAACTGAAGCTTTCTTT	CASSGTGGRTEAFF	TRBV28	TRBD1	NA	TRBJ1-1
TGTGCCAGCAGTGAAAGGAGGGGAGGGACCGGGGAGCTGTTTTTT	CASSERRGGTGELFF	TRBV25-1	TRBD2	NA	TRBJ2-2
TGTGCCAGCAGTTTCAGGACAGGGGTCGGGGCCAACGTCCTGACTTTC	CASSFRTGVGANVLTF	TRBV28	TRBD1	medium-sized	TRBJ2-6
TGTGCCAGCAGTTACCGGCAGGATGGCGAGCAGTACTTC	CASSYRQDGEQYF	TRBV6-2/TRBV6-3	NA	many	TRBJ2-7
TGCAGTGCGGAACAAGTCCCAGGGGAGAACACTGAAGCTTTCTTT	CSAEQVPGENTEAFF	TRBV20-1	NA	NA	TRBJ1-1
TGCAGCGGGGGAGGGCCCTCTAATGAAAAACTGTTTTTT	CSGGGPSNEKLFF	TRBV29-1	NA	medium-sized	TRBJ1-4
TGTGCCAGTGGGGCTAGCGGGACCGAGACCCAGTACTTC	CASGASGTETQYF	TRBV24-1	TRBD2	many	TRBJ2-5
TGCAGTGCTAGAGATCGGGACATGGAGGTGCAGTACTTC	CSARDRDMEVQYF	TRBV20-1	NA	NA	TRBJ2-7
TGTGCCAGCGTAGCGGGAGGAGGCGGTGAGCAGTTCTTC	CASVAGGGGEQFF	TRBV27	TRBD2	medium-sized	TRBJ2-1
TGTGCCAGCTCCTCTCAGGGGGGCGGCAATCAGCCCCAGCATTTT	CASSSQGGGNQPQHF	TRBV19	TRBD1	medium-sized	TRBJ1-5
TGTGCCTGGAGTTGGGGCGGAGAGCAGTTCTTC	CAWSWGGEQFF	TRBV30	NA	many	TRBJ2-1
TGTGCCAGCAGGGGGGGGACAGGGCAAGAGACCCAGTACTTC	CASRGGTGQETQYF	TRBV12-3/TRBV12-4	TRBD1	NA	TRBJ2-5
TGTGCCAGCGCAATCTCCGGGACAGGGTTCACCGGGGAGCTGTTTTTT	CASAISGTGFTGELFF	TRBV27	TRBD1	medium-sized	TRBJ2-2
TGTGCCACCAGTGATTTGCGACAGGGGGGTGGGCAGACCCAGTACTTC	CATSDLRQGGGQTQYF	TRBV24-1	TRBD1	medium-sized	TRBJ2-5
TGCAGCGTCGTAGGAGAGGGGGGAAAAGAGACTGAAGCTTTCTTT	CSVVGEGGKETEAFF	TRBV29-1	NA	medium-sized	TRBJ1-1
TGTGCCAGCAGGGGACAGGGGAAGGATCAGCCCCAGCATTTT	CASRGQGKDQPQHF	TRBV2	TRBD1	once	TRBJ1-5
TGTGCCAGTAGGGAACAGGGGGCTTCAGAGACCCAGTACTTC	CASREQGASETQYF	TRBV19	TRBD1	medium-sized	TRBJ2-5
TGTGCCAGTAACGCCCGGGACTCTGGAAACACCATATATTTT	CASNARDSGNTIYF	TRBV19	NA	many	TRBJ1-3
TGTGCCAGCAGCCCCTGGGCCTCGGTTGCCGGGGAGCTGTTTTTT	CASSPWASVAGELFF	TRBV9	NA	many	TRBJ2-2
TGTGCCAGCAGCCTGACGACCAAAGACTATGGCTACACCTTC	CASSLTTKDYGYTF	TRBV5-6	NA	many	TRBJ1-2
TGTGCCACCAGCAGACCGGACACCTTGGGGCTTTCACCCCTCCACTTT	CATSRPDTLGLSPLHF	TRBV15	NA	medium-sized	TRBJ1-6
TGTGCCAGCAGTAGTCTTGGGACTAGCGGCTCCTACAATGAGCAGTTCTTC	CASSSLGTSGSYNEQFF	TRBV27	TRBD2	medium-sized	TRBJ2-1
TGTGCCAGCAAACTCTTCGGGATAGTCGGGGAGCTGTTTTTT	CASKLFGIVGELFF	TRBV6-5	NA	medium-sized	TRBJ2-2
TGTGCCAGCAGCGACAGTCACTATGGCTACACCTTC	CASSDSHYGYTF	TRBV6-5	NA	few	TRBJ1-2
TGTGCCAGCACCCTCCCGGGGGCCAGCTACACCTTC	CASTLPGASYTF	TRBV6-2/TRBV6-3	NA	many	TRBJ1-2
TGCAGTGCTAGAGATTGGCGACACGCCGACTCCTACGAGCAGTACTTC	CSARDWRHADSYEQYF	TRBV20-1	NA	NA	TRBJ2-7
TGTGCCAGCAGGTTTCATCAGAACACCGGGGAGCTGTTTTTT	CASRFHQNTGELFF	TRBV6-6	NA	medium-sized	TRBJ2-2